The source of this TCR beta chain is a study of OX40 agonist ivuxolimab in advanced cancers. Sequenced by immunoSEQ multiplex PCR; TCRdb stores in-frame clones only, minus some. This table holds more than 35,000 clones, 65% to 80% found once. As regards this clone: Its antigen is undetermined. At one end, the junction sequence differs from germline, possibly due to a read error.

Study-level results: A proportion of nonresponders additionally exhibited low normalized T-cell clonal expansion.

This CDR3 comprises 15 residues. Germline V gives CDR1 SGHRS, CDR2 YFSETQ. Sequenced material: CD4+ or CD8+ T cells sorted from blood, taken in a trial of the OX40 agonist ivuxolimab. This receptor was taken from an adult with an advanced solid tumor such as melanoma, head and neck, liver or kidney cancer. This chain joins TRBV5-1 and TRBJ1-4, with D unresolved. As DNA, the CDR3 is TGTGCCAGCAGCTTGGCCGGCAGGATGGATGAAAAACTGTTTTTT. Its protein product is CASSLAGRMDEKLFF.